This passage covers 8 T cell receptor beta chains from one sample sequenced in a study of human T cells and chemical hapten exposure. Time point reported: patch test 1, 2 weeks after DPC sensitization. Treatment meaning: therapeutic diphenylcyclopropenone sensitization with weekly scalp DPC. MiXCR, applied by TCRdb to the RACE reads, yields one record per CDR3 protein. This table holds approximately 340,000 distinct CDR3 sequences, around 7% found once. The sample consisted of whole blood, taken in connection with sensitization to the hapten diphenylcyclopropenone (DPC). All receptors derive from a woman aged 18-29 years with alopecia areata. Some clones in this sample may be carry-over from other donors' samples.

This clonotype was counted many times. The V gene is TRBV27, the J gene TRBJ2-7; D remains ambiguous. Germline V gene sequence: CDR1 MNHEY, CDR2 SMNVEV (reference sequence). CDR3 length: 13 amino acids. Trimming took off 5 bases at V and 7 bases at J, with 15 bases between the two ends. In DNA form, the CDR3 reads TGTGCCAGCAGTCTCGGGCCCTTTGGAGAGCAGTACTTC. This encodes CASSLGPFGEQYF.

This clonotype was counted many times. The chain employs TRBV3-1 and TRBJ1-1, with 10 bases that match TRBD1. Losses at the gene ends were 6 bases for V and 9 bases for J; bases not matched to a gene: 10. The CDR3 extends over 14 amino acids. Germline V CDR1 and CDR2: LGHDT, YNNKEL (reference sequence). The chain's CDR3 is CASRLSWGQGKAFF. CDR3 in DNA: TGTGCCAGCAGGCTCTCCTGGGGACAGGGGAAAGCTTTCTTT.

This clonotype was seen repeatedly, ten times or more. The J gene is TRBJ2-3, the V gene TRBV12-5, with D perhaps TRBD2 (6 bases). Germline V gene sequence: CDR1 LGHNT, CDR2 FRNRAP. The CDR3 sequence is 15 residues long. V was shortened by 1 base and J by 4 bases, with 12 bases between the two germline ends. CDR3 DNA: TGTGCTAGTGGTTTGGGGGGAGGACGGGCAGATACGCAGTATTTT. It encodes CASGLGGGRADTQYF.

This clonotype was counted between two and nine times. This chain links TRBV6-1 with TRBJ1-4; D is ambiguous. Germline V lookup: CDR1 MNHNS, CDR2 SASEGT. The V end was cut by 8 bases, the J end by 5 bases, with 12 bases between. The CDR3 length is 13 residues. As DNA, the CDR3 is TGTGCCAGCTCGGGCAGCCCGAATGAAAAACTGTTTTTT. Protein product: CASSGSPNEKLFF.

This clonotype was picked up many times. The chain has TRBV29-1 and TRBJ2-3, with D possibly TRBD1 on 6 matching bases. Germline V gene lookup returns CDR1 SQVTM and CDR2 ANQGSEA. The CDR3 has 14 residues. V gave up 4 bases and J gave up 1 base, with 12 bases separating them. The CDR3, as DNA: TGCAGCGTTGCCCCGGGACACCGCACAGATACGCAGTATTTT. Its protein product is CSVAPGHRTDTQYF.

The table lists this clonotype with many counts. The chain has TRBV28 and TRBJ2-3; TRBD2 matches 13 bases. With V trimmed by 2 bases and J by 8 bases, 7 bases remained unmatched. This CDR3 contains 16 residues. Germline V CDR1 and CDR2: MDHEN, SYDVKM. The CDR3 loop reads CASSLGGTSGAGTQYF. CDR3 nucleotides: TGTGCCAGCAGTTTAGGCGGGACTAGCGGGGCTGGTACGCAGTATTTT. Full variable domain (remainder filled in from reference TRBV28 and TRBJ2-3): DVKVTQSSRYLVKRTGEKVFLECVQDMDHENMFWYRQDPGLGLRLIYFSYDVKMKEKGDIPEGYSVSREKKERFSLILESASTNQTSMYLCASSLGGTSGAGTQYFGPGTRLTVL.

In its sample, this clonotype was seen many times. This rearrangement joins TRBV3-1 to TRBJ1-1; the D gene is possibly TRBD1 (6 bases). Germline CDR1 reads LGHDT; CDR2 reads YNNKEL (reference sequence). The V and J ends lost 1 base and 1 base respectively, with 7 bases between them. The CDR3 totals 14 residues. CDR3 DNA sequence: TGTGCCAGCAGCCAAGGGGGGCAGAACACTGAAGCTTTCTTT. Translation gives CASSQGGQNTEAFF.

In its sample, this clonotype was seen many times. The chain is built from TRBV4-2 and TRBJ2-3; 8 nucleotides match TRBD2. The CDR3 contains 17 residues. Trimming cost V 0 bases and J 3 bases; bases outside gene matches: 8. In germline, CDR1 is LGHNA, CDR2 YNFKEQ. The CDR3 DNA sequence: TGTGCCAGCAGCCAAGATTTATCGGGGGGGCAGACAGATACGCAGTATTTT. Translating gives CASSQDLSGGQTDTQYF.